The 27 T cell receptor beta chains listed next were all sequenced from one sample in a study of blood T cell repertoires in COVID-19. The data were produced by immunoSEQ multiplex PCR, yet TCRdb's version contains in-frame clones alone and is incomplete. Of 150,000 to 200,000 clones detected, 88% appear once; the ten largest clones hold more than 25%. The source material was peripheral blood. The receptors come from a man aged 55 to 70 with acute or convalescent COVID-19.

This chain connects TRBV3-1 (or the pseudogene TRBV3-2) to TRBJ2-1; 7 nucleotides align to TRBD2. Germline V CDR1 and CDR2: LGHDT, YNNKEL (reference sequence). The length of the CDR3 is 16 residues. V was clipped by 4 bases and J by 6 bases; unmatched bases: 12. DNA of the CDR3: TGTGCCAGCAGCCCAGAACCCGAAGCGGGGACCAATGAGCAGTTCTTC. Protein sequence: CASSPEPEAGTNEQFF.

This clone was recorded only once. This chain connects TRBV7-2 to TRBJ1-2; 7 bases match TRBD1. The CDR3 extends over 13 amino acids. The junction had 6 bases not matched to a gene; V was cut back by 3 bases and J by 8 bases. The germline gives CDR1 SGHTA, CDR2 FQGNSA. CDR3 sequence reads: CASSFDRAGGYTF. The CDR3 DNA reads TGTGCCAGCAGCTTCGACAGGGCGGGGGGCTACACCTTC.

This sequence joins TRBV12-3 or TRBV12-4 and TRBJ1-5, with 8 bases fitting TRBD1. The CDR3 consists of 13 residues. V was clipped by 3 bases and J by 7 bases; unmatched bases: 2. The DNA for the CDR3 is TGTGCCAGCAGTTTGAACAGGGGGCAGCCCCAGCATTTT. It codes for CASSLNRGQPQHF.

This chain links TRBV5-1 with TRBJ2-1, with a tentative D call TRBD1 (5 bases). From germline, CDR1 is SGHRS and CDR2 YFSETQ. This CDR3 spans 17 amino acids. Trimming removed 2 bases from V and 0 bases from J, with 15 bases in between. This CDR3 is CASSFYRTPSSYNEQFF. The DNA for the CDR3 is TGCGCCAGCAGCTTTTACAGGACCCCAAGCTCCTACAATGAGCAGTTCTTC.

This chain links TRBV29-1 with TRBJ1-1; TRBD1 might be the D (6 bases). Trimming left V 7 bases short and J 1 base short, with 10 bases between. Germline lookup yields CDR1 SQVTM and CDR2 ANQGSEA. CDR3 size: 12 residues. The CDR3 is CSGTTGNTEAFF. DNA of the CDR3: TGCAGCGGAACGACAGGGAACACTGAAGCTTTCTTT.

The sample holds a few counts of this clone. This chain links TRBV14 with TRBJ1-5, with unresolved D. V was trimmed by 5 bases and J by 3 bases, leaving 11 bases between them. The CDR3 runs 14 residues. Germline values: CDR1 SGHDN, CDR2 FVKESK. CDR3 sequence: CASSGTGDNQPQHF. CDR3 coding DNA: TGTGCCAGCAGCGGAACGGGAGACAATCAGCCCCAGCATTTT.

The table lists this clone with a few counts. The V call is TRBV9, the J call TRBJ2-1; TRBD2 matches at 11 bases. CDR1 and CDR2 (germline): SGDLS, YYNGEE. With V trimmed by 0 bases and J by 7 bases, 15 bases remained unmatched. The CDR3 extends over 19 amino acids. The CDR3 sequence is CASSVVSAGLAGPGNEQFF. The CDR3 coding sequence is TGTGCCAGCAGCGTAGTATCAGCCGGACTAGCGGGCCCGGGGAATGAGCAGTTCTTC.

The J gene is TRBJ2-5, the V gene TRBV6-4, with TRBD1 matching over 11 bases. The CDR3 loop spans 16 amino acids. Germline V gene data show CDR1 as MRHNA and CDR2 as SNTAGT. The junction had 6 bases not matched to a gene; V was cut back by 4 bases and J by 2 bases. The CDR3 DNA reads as TGTGCCAGCAGTGTCGGGGGGACAGGGGGTCAAGAGACCCAGTACTTC. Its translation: CASSVGGTGGQETQYF.

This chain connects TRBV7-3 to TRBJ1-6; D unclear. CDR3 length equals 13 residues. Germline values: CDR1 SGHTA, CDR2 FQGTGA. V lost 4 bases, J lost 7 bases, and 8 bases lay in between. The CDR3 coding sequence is TGTGCCAGCAGCTCCCTGGGCAATTCACCCCTCCACTTT. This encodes CASSSLGNSPLHF.

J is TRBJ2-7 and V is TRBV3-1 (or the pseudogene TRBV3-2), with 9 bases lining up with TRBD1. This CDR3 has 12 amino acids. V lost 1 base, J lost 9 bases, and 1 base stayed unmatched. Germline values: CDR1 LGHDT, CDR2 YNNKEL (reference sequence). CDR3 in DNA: TGTGCCAGCAGCCAAGGGGACAGGGCGCAGTACGTC. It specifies CASSQGDRAQYV.

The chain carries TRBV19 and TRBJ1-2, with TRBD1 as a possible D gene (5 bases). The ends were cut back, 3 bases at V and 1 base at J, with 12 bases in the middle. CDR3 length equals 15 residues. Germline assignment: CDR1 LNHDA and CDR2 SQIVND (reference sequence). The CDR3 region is CASSIVLDSNYGYTF. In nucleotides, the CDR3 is TGTGCCAGTAGTATCGTTCTTGACAGTAACTATGGCTACACCTTC.

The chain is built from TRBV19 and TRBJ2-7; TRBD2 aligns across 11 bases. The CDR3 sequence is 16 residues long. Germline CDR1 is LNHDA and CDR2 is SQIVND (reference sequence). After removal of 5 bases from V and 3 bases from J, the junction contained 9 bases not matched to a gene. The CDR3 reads CASSLLFGTSGYEQYF. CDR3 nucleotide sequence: TGTGCCAGTAGTCTTTTGTTCGGGACTAGCGGCTACGAGCAGTACTTC.

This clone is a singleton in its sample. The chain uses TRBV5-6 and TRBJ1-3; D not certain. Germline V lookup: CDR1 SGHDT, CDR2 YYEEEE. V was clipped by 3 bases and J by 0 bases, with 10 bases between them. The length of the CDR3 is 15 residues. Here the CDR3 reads CASSSRMDSGNTIYF. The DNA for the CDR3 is TGTGCCAGCAGCTCCAGGATGGACTCTGGAAACACCATATATTTT.

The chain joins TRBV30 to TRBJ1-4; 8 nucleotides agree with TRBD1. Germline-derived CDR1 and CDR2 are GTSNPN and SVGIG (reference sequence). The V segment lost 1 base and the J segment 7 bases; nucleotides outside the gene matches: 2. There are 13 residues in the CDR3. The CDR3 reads CAWSAQGGEKLFF. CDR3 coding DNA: TGTGCCTGGAGTGCACAGGGGGGTGAAAAACTGTTTTTT.

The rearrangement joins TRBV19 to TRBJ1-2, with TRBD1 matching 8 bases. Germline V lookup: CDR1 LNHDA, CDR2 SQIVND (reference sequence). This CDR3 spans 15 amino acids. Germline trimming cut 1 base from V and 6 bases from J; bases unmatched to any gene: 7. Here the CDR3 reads CASSIAGGARNGYTF. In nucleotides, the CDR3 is TGTGCCAGTAGTATAGCAGGGGGCGCGAGGAATGGCTACACCTTC. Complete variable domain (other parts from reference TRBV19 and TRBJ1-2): DGGITQSPKYLFRKEGQNVTLSCEQNLNHDAMYWYRQDPGQGLRLIYYSQIVNDFQKGDIAEGYSVSREKKESFPLTVTSAQKNPTAFYLCASSIAGGARNGYTFGSGTRLTVV.

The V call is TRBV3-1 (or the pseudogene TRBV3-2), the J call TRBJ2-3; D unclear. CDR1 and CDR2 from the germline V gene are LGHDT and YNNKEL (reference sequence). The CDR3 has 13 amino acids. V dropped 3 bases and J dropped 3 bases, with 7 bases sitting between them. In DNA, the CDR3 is TGTGCCAGCAGCCATTTCCAGACAGATACGCAGTATTTT. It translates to CASSHFQTDTQYF.

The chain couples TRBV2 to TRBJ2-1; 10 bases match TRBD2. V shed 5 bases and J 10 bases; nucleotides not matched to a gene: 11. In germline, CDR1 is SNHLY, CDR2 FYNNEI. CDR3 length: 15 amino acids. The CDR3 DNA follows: TGTGCCAGCAGTCCGTCTAGCGGGAGAGGGCACGAGCAGTTCTTC. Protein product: CASSPSSGRGHEQFF.

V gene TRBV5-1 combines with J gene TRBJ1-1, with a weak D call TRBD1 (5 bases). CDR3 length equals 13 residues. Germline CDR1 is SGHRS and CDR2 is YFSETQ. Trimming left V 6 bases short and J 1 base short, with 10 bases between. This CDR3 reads CASTEGPNTEAFF. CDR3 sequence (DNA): TGCGCCAGCACGGAGGGGCCGAACACTGAAGCTTTCTTT.

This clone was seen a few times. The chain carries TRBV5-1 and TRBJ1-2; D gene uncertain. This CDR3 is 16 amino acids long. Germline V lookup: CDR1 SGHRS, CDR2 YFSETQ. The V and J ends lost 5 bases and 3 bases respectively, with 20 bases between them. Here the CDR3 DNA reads TGCGCCAGCAGGTTTAGAGTTAATTTGGGCCACTATGGCTACACCTTC. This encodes CASRFRVNLGHYGYTF.

The CDR3 DNA reads TGTGCCAGCATGAGACAGGGGGCGGAGGCTGAAGCTTTCTTT. Translation: CASMRQGAEAEAFF. The gene calls are TRBV6-5 and TRBJ1-1, with 10 bases identical to TRBD1. The CDR3 has 14 residues. Germline-derived CDR1 and CDR2 are MNHEY and SVGAGI. Unmatched junction bases numbered 8, after V lost 7 bases and J lost 6 bases.

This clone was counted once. Written as DNA, the CDR3 is TGCGCCAGCAGCTTGCGGTTGACAGGGGGCGTCGCCGGGGAGCTGTTTTTT. It yields the protein CASSLRLTGGVAGELFF. The chain uses TRBV5-1 and TRBJ2-2, with TRBD1 matching over 10 bases. V dropped 1 base and J dropped 6; count of bases not matched to a gene: 9. The CDR3 extends over 17 amino acids. Germline V lookup: CDR1 SGHRS, CDR2 YFSETQ.

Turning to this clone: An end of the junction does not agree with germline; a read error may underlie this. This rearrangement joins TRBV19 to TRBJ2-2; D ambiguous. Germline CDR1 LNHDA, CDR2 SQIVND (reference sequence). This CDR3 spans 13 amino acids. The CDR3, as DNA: TGTGCCAGTAGTATGGGCAACAACGGGGAGCTGTTTTTT. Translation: CASSMGNNGELFF.

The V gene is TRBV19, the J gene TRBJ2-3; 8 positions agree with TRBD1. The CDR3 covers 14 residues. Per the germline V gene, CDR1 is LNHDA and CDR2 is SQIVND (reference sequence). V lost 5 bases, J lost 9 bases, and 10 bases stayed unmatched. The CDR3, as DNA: TGTGCCAGTAGTTCCTCCTGGACAGGGAGCACGCAGTATTTT. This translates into CASSSSWTGSTQYF.

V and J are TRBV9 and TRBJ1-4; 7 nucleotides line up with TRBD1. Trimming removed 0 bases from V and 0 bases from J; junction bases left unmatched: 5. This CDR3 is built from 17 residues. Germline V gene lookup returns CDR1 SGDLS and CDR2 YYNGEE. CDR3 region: CASSVEPGTATNEKLFF. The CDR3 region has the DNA TGTGCCAGCAGCGTAGAACCCGGGACAGCAACTAATGAAAAACTGTTTTTT.

CDR3 sequence (DNA): TGTGCCAGCAGTGAAGGGGCTAGCGTGAATGTGGATGAGCAGTTCTTC. It encodes CASSEGASVNVDEQFF. This sequence joins TRBV6-1 and TRBJ2-1; TRBD2 is a possible D gene (6 bases). CDR1 is MNHNS, CDR2 SASEGT, per germline. V lost 1 base, J lost 8 bases, and 18 bases lay in between. CDR3 length: 16 residues.

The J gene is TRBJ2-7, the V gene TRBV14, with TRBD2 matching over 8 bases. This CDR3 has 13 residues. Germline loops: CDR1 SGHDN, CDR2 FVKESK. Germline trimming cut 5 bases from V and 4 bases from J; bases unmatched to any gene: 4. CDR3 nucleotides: TGTGCCAGCAGCGGGACTAGAGGGTACGAGCAGTACTTC. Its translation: CASSGTRGYEQYF.

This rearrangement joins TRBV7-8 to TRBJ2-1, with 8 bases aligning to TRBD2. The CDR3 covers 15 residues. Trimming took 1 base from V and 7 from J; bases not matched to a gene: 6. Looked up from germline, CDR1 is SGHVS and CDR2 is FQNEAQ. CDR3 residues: CASSLGGTRGNEQFF. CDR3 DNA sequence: TGTGCCAGCAGCTTAGGGGGGACTAGGGGAAATGAGCAGTTCTTC.